What follows is one TCR beta chain and its context. Its target is unknown. This sample stems from a study of siplizumab effects on memory and regulatory T cells. This table comes from immunoSEQ multiplex PCR, and its TCRdb copy is limited to in-frame clones, with some not included. Of approximately 94,000 clones listed, around 93% are singletons. Study-level points and caveats: Roughly 80-96% of proliferating CD4+ or CD8+ clones defied assignment to a naive or memory phenotype. Memory T cells appeared less diverse than naive cells, which seemed to contribute substantially to alloresponse. Unstimulated subsets were the mapping target of only a minor fraction of alloreactive clones.

This CDR3 spans 14 amino acids. The junction had 4 bases not matched to a gene; V was cut back by 7 bases and J by 0 bases. Germline CDR1 MDHEN, CDR2 SYDVKM. Sequenced material: non-Treg CD4+ T cells sorted from blood. This TCR was sampled from a human donor in good health. The chain recombines TRBV28 with TRBJ2-3; 7 nucleotides match TRBD1. CDR3 amino acids: CASTLGQSTDTQYF. The CDR3 DNA sequence: TGTGCCAGCACCCTGGGACAGAGCACAGATACGCAGTATTTT.